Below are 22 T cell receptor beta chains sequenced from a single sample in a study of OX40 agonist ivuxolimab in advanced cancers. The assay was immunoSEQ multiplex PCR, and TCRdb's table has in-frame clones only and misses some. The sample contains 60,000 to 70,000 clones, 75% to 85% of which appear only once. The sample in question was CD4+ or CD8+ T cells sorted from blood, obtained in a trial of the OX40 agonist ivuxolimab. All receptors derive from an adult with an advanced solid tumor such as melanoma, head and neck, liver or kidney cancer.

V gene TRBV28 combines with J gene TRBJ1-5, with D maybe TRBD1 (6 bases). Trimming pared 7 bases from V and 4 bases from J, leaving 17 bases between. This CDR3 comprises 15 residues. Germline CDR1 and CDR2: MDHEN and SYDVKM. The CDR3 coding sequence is TGTGCCAGCACCCTGACGGGGGGCGAAAATCAGCCCCAGCATTTT. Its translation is CASTLTGGENQPQHF.

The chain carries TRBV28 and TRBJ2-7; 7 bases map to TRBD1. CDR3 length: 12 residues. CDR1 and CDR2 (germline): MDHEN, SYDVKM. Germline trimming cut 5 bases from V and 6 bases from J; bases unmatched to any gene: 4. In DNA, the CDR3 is TGTGCCAGCAGTGGAACAGGGGCCGAGCAGTACTTC. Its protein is CASSGTGAEQYF.

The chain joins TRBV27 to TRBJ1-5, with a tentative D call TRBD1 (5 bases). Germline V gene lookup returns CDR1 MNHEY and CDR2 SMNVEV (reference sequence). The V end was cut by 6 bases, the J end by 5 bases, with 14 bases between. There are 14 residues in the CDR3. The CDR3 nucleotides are TGTGCCAGCAGCCGTGACAGCATCCATCAGCCCCAGCATTTT. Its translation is CASSRDSIHQPQHF.

CDR3 DNA: TGTGCCTGGCAGGGGACAGGGGTGAACATTCAGTACTTC. Protein product: CAWQGTGVNIQYF. The chain links TRBV30 to TRBJ2-4; 10 bases align to TRBD1. The CDR3 sequence is 13 residues long. J was trimmed by 7 bases and V by 5 bases; bases with no gene match: 5. Germline V gene sequence: CDR1 GTSNPN, CDR2 SVGIG (reference sequence).

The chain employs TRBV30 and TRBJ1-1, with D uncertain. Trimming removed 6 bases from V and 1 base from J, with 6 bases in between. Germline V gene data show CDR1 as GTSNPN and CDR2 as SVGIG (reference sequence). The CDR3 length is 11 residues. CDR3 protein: CACERNTEAFF. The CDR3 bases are TGTGCCTGTGAACGGAACACTGAAGCTTTCTTT.

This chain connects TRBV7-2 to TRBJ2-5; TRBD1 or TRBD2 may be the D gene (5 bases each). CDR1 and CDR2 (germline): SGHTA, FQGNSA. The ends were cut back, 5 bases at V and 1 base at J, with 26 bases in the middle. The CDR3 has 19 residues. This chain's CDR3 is CASSPSLPGRAMPQETQYF. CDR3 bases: TGTGCCAGCAGCCCATCATTACCGGGACGGGCGATGCCCCAAGAGACCCAGTACTTC.

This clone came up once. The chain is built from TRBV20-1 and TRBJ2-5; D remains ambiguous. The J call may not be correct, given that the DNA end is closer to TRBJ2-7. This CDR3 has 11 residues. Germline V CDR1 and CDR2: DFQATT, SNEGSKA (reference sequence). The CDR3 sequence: CSAQSDYEQYF. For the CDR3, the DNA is TGCAGTGCCCAATCCGATTACGAGCAGTACTTC.

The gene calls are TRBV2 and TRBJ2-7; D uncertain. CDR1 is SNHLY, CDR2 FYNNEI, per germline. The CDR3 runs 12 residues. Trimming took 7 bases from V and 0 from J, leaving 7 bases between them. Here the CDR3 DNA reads TGTGCCAGCAATTCCAACTCCTACGAGCAGTACTTC. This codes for CASNSNSYEQYF.

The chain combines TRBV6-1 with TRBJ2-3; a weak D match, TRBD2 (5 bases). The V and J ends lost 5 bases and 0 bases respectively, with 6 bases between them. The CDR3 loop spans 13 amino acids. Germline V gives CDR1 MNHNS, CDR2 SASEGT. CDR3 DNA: TGTGCCAGCAGTAGCGGTAGCACAGATACGCAGTATTTT. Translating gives CASSSGSTDTQYF.

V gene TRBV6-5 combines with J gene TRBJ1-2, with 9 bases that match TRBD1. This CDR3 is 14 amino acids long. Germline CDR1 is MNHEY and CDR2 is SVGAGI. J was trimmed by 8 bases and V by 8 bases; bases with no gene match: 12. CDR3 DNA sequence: TGTGCCAGCGCACCGGGGACAGGGAGAGAAGGCTACACCTTC. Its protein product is CASAPGTGREGYTF.

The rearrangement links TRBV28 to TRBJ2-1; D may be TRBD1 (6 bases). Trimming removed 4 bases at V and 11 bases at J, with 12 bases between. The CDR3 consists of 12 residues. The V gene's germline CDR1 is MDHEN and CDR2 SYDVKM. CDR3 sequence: CASSYRVVKQFF. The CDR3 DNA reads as TGTGCCAGCAGTTACAGGGTGGTCAAGCAGTTCTTC.

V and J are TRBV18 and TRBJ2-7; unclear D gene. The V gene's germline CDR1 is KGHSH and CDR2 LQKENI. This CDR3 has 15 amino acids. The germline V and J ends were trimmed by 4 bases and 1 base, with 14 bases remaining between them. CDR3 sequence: CASSQSPVTSYEQYF. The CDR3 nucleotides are TGTGCCAGCTCACAGTCCCCTGTAACGTCCTACGAGCAGTACTTC.

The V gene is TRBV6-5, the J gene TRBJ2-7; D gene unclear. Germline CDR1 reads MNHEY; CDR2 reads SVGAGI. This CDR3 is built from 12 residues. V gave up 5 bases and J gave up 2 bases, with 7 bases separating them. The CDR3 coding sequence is TGTGCCAGCAGTACCGACACCTACGAGCAGTACTTC. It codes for CASSTDTYEQYF.

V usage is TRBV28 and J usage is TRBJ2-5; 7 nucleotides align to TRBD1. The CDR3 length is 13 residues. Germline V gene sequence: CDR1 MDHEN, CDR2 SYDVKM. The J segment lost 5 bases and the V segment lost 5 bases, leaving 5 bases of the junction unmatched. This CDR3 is CASSRTGGETQYF. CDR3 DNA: TGTGCCAGCAGTCGGACAGGAGGCGAGACCCAGTACTTC.

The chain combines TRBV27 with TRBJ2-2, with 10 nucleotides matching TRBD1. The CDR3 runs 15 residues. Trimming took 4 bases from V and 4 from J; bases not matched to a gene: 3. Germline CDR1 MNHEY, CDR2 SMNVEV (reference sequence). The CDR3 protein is CASSSGQGPTGELFF. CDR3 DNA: TGTGCCAGCAGTTCGGGACAGGGGCCCACCGGGGAGCTGTTTTTT.

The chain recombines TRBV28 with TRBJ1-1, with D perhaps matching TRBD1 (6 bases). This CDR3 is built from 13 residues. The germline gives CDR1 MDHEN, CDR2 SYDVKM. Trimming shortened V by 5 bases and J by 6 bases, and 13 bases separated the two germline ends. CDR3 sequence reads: CASSPLGGPEAFF. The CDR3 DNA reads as TGTGCCAGCAGTCCCCTCGGGGGGCCTGAAGCTTTCTTT.

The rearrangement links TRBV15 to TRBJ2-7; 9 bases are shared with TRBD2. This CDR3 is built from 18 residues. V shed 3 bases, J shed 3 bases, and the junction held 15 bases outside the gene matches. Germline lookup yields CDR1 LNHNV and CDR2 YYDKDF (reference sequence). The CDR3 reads CATSSDLTPGLAGYEQYF. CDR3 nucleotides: TGTGCCACCAGCAGCGATCTCACCCCGGGACTAGCAGGCTACGAGCAGTACTTC.

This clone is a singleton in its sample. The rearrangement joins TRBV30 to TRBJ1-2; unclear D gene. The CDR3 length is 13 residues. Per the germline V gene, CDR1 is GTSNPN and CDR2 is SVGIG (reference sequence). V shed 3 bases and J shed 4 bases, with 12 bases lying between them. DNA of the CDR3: TGTGCCTGGAGGGAAAGGAGAAGCTATGGCTACACCTTC. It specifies CAWRERRSYGYTF.

This CDR3 is CASSLQRELSYEQYF. The CDR3 bases are TGTGCCAGCTCTCTTCAGCGGGAACTCTCCTACGAGCAGTACTTC. The V call is TRBV18, the J call TRBJ2-7; TRBD2 matches at 7 bases. The CDR3 runs to 15 residues. Losses at the gene ends were 6 bases for V and 0 bases for J; bases not matched to a gene: 8. The V gene's germline CDR1 is KGHSH and CDR2 LQKENI.

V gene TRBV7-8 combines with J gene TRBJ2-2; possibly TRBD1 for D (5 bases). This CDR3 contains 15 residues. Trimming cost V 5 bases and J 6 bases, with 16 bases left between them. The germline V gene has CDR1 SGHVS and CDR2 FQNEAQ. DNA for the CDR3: TGTGCCAGCAGCCCAATGGGTGGGGCGGCCGGGGAGCTGTTTTTT. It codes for CASSPMGGAAGELFF.

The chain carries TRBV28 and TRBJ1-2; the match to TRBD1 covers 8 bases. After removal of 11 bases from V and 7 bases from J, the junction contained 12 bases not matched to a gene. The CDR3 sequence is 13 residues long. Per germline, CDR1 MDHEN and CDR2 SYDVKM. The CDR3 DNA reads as TGTGCCTCCGGACAGGGTCTTGCTTCTGGCTACACCTTC. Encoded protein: CASGQGLASGYTF.

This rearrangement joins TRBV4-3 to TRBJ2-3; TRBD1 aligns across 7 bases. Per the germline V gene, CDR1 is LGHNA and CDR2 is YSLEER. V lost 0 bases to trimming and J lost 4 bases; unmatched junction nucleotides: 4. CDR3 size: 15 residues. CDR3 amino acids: CASSQDPGQSDTQYF. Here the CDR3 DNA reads TGCGCCAGCAGCCAAGACCCGGGACAGTCAGATACGCAGTATTTT.